This T cell receptor (beta chain) was captured in a study of CD8 T cells in ankylosing spondylitis. A single record per CDR3 protein comes from TCRdb applying MiXCR to the 5' RACE reads. The sample yields some 150,000 distinct CDR3 sequences, over 10% seen once. The ends were cut back, 0 bases at V and 4 bases at J, with 12 bases in the middle. Germline V lookup: CDR1 LNHNV, CDR2 YYDKDF (reference sequence). The CDR3 has 15 amino acids. This clonotype was seen many times. This clonotype was sampled from a female donor with ankylosing spondylitis or in good health (not recorded which). The chain carries TRBV15 and TRBJ1-2; no reliable D call. The sample consisted of blood, either unsorted or a sorted T cell fraction (not recorded which). CDR3 region: CATSRDRGDTYGYTF. CDR3 bases: TGTGCCACCAGCAGAGATCGAGGAGACACCTATGGCTACACCTTC.